A single sample gave rise to the 15 T cell receptor beta chains below, sequenced in a study of radiotherapy plus CTLA-4 blockade in lung cancer. TCRdb's copy holds only in-frame clones and misses some; the assay was immunoSEQ multiplex PCR. This table holds tens of thousands of clones, approximately 80% found once. The material was peripheral blood, obtained from a patient treated with radiotherapy plus ipilimumab. These receptors were obtained from a human donor with non-small cell lung cancer who had a complete response to radiotherapy plus ipilimumab.

Of note for this clone: Distinct nucleotide sequences in the sample also encode this CDR3. The CDR3 sequence is CSGTGLADSYNEQFF. DNA of the CDR3: TGCAGCGGAACAGGGCTAGCGGACTCCTACAATGAGCAGTTCTTC. The chain has TRBV29-1 and TRBJ2-1, with D perhaps TRBD2 (7 bases). Germline CDR1 is SQVTM and CDR2 is ANQGSEA. The ends were cut back, 7 bases at V and 0 bases at J, with 16 bases in the middle. This CDR3 region has 15 residues.

V gene TRBV7-9 combines with J gene TRBJ1-2; perhaps TRBD1 as D (5 bases). Germline V gene lookup returns CDR1 SEHNR and CDR2 FQNEAQ (reference sequence). The CDR3 extends over 12 amino acids. V shed 3 bases and J shed 7 bases, with 9 bases lying between them. The CDR3 region is CASSLTASGYTF. In DNA, the CDR3 is TGTGCCAGCAGCTTGACAGCTAGTGGCTACACCTTC.

This clone turned up a few times. V usage is TRBV5-4 and J usage is TRBJ2-2; TRBD1 matches 8 bases. Germline V gene sequence: CDR1 SGHNT, CDR2 YYREEE (reference sequence). This CDR3 region has 17 residues. Trimming took 4 bases from V and 4 from J; bases not matched to a gene: 12. CDR3 DNA sequence: TGTGCCAGCAGCGCTAGGACAGGGCAATTTTTCACCGGGGAGCTGTTTTTT. Translation gives CASSARTGQFFTGELFF.

The V call is TRBV12-5, the J call TRBJ2-2; D ambiguous. Germline V lookup: CDR1 LGHNT, CDR2 FRNRAP. The CDR3 spans 13 residues. Trimming pared 2 bases from V and 4 bases from J, leaving 5 bases between. The CDR3: CASGLPSTGELFF. As DNA, the CDR3 is TGTGCTAGTGGTTTGCCCTCCACCGGGGAGCTGTTTTTT.

V and J are TRBV5-6 and TRBJ2-3; 7 nucleotides agree with TRBD1. The CDR3 has 14 amino acids. J lost 2 bases, V lost 3 bases, and 3 bases had no gene match. Per germline, CDR1 SGHDT and CDR2 YYEEEE. For the CDR3, the DNA is TGTGCCAGCAGCTCCGACAGGGTCACAGATACGCAGTATTTT. This translates into CASSSDRVTDTQYF.

This clone has at least ten counts. The chain carries TRBV6-4 and TRBJ1-1; D gene uncertain. CDR1 is MRHNA, CDR2 SNTAGT, per germline. The CDR3 is 14 amino acids. Trimming stripped 4 bases from V and 1 base from J, with 10 bases between. CDR3 in amino acids: CASSAAPGNTEAFF. The CDR3 nucleotides read TGTGCCAGCAGTGCCGCGCCGGGGAACACTGAAGCTTTCTTT.

This clone occurred once. This chain connects TRBV7-9 to TRBJ2-6; D remains ambiguous. The CDR3 loop spans 17 amino acids. Looked up from germline, CDR1 is SEHNR and CDR2 is FQNEAQ (reference sequence). V lost 0 bases and J lost 4, with 13 bases in between. CDR3 region: CASSLALRWPGANVLTF. The CDR3 DNA sequence: TGTGCCAGCAGCTTAGCGCTCAGGTGGCCAGGGGCCAACGTCCTGACTTTC.

This chain uses TRBV12-5 with TRBJ2-7, with TRBD1 as a possible D gene (5 bases). The germline V and J ends were trimmed by 5 bases and 0 bases, with 11 bases remaining between them. In germline, CDR1 is LGHNT, CDR2 FRNRAP. The CDR3 has 14 amino acids. The CDR3 sequence is CASGPDTSSYEQYF. CDR3 nucleotides: TGTGCTAGTGGTCCGGACACCTCCTCCTACGAGCAGTACTTC.

The gene calls are TRBV6-1 and TRBJ1-2; 11 positions match TRBD1. CDR3 length equals 14 residues. After removal of 6 bases from V and 8 bases from J, the junction contained 8 bases not matched to a gene. In germline, CDR1 is MNHNS, CDR2 SASEGT. CDR3 amino acids: CASSSDRGLGGYTF. The DNA for the CDR3 is TGTGCCAGCAGCTCGGACAGGGGGCTAGGGGGCTACACCTTC.

V is TRBV6-1 and J is TRBJ2-5, with D perhaps TRBD1 (6 bases). V was pared by 4 bases and J by 1 base, with 16 bases between. Germline assignment: CDR1 MNHNS and CDR2 SASEGT. CDR3 length: 16 residues. The CDR3 DNA follows: TGTGCCAGCAGTGGTTACGGCAGCAGGGGCCAAGAGACCCAGTACTTC. Translation gives CASSGYGSRGQETQYF.

This chain uses TRBV6-4 with TRBJ2-3; 8 bases are a match to TRBD2. The CDR3 length is 13 residues. Looked up from germline, CDR1 is MRHNA and CDR2 is SNTAGT. Unmatched junction bases numbered 2, after V lost 3 bases and J lost 6 bases. CDR3 loop: CASSERGEDTQYF. CDR3 in DNA: TGTGCCAGCAGTGAGCGGGGGGAGGATACGCAGTATTTT.

The chain recombines TRBV27 with TRBJ1-1; 9 bases map to TRBD1. This CDR3 is built from 15 residues. CDR1 and CDR2 from the germline V gene are MNHEY and SMNVEV (reference sequence). Trimming cost V 5 bases and J 4 bases; bases outside gene matches: 8. The CDR3 bases are TGTGCCAGCAGTCCGGGGACAGGGTGGGCCACTGAAGCTTTCTTT. Translation: CASSPGTGWATEAFF.

J is TRBJ1-2 and V is TRBV14; 7 bases are a match to TRBD1. The CDR3 extends over 14 amino acids. Trimming took 6 bases from V and 4 from J; bases not matched to a gene: 8. CDR1 and CDR2 (germline): SGHDN, FVKESK. In DNA form, the CDR3 reads TGTGCCAGCAGTCTAACCGGGACAGTCTATGGCTACACCTTC. Translated: CASSLTGTVYGYTF.

The genes are TRBV7-9 and TRBJ1-2; 7 bases align to TRBD1. The CDR3 has 15 residues. Germline V gene sequence: CDR1 SEHNR, CDR2 FQNEAQ (reference sequence). The junction had 13 bases not matched to a gene; V was cut back by 5 bases and J by 7 bases. The CDR3 DNA is TGTGCCAGCAGCCCAGCAGGGGGGCAAGGGGGTGGCTACACCTTC. Protein sequence: CASSPAGGQGGGYTF.

The chain combines TRBV11-2 with TRBJ2-2; no reliable D call. Per the germline V gene, CDR1 is SGHAT and CDR2 is FQNNGV. V lost 1 base, J lost 6 bases, and 3 bases lay in between. This CDR3 contains 12 residues. The CDR3 nucleotides are TGTGCCAGCAGCTTAGCGTCCGGGGAGCTGTTTTTT. It translates to CASSLASGELFF.